Following are 17 T cell receptor beta chains from one sample sequenced in a study of CD8+ T cells in alopecia areata. cDNA reverse transcribed from extracted RNA served as the sequencing template. Clones were sequenced by immunoSEQ multiplex PCR, and TCRdb holds only the in-frame ones, with some missing. The sample comprises more than 200,000 clones, 67% of which are singletons, and more than 0.95% rests with the top ten. The source material was CD4+ T cells sorted from blood, sampled at week 0. All receptors derive from a human donor with alopecia areata.

The chain couples TRBV29-1 to TRBJ1-2, with TRBD1 matching over 7 bases. The junction had 7 bases not matched to a gene; V was cut back by 7 bases and J by 5 bases. The CDR3 is 12 residues long. CDR1 and CDR2 from the germline V gene are SQVTM and ANQGSEA. The CDR3 here is CSGRDRVYGYTF. The CDR3 DNA is TGCAGCGGCCGAGACAGGGTGTATGGCTACACCTTC.

The chain joins TRBV10-3 to TRBJ2-5; 7 bases fit TRBD1. The CDR3 totals 13 residues. Germline values: CDR1 ENHRY, CDR2 SYGVKD. V trimming: 6 bases; J trimming: 3 bases; junction bases outside the gene matches: 4. CDR3 in DNA: TGTGCCATCAGCGAACAGGGGAAAGAGACCCAGTACTTC. It encodes CAISEQGKETQYF.

This clone was seen only a few times. The chain uses TRBV19 and TRBJ1-1, with D unresolved. V lost 7 bases and J lost 4, with 13 bases in between. CDR3 length equals 13 residues. The germline CDR1 and CDR2 sequences are LNHDA and SQIVND (reference sequence). In DNA, the CDR3 is TGTGCCAGTACGCCCGTCGCGGGCACTGAAGCTTTCTTT. As protein: CASTPVAGTEAFF.

The chain has TRBV14 and TRBJ1-1, with D maybe TRBD1 (6 bases). V was pared by 1 base and J by 5 bases, with 14 bases between. The CDR3 sequence is 15 residues long. Germline-derived CDR1 and CDR2 are SGHDN and FVKESK. CDR3 residues: CASSQVMGAVTEAFF. CDR3 nucleotide sequence: TGTGCCAGCAGCCAAGTTATGGGGGCGGTAACTGAAGCTTTCTTT.

This rearrangement joins TRBV5-1 to TRBJ2-3; D possibly uses TRBD1 or TRBD2 (6 bases each). The length of the CDR3 is 13 residues. Trimming took 7 bases from V and 4 from J, leaving 13 bases between them. Germline CDR1 is SGHRS and CDR2 is YFSETQ. The CDR3 spells CASGRGQADTQYF. CDR3 in DNA: TGCGCCAGCGGACGGGGGCAGGCAGATACGCAGTATTTT.

In its sample, this clone was seen a few times. V gene TRBV7-2 combines with J gene TRBJ1-6; 9 bases are a match to TRBD1. Germline trimming cut 4 bases from V and 9 bases from J; bases unmatched to any gene: 4. In germline, CDR1 is SGHTA, CDR2 FQGNSA. The CDR3 contains 14 residues. The CDR3 is CASSYRGPSSPLHF. As DNA, the CDR3 is TGTGCCAGCAGCTACAGGGGGCCTAGTTCACCCCTCCACTTT.

This clone came up a few times. The genes are TRBV10-3 and TRBJ2-5; 15 bases agree with TRBD2. Germline V gives CDR1 ENHRY, CDR2 SYGVKD. Losses at the gene ends were 6 bases for V and 5 bases for J; bases not matched to a gene: 4. The CDR3 length is 15 residues. The CDR3: CAISPGLAGGETQYF. The CDR3 DNA reads TGTGCCATCAGCCCCGGACTAGCGGGGGGGGAGACCCAGTACTTC.

This chain uses TRBV15 with TRBJ2-1, with D unresolved. With 6 bases removed from V and 0 bases from J, the gap between germline ends came to 12 bases. The CDR3 has 15 residues. From germline, CDR1 is LNHNV and CDR2 YYDKDF (reference sequence). The CDR3 coding sequence is TGTGCCACCAGTGATCTCCAGAGCTCCTACAATGAGCAGTTCTTC. It encodes CATSDLQSSYNEQFF.

The chain is built from TRBV6-6 and TRBJ1-1; D is ambiguous. V was trimmed by 2 bases and J by 8 bases, leaving 6 bases between them. CDR1 MNHNY and CDR2 SVGAGI come from the germline V gene (reference sequence). The CDR3 has 11 amino acids. The CDR3 loop is CASSYGREAFF. The CDR3 DNA follows: TGTGCCAGCAGTTACGGTAGAGAAGCTTTCTTT.

This rearrangement joins TRBV7-9 to TRBJ1-1; D is undetermined. CDR1 is SEHNR, CDR2 FQNEAQ, per germline (reference sequence). Trimming left V 2 bases short and J 1 base short, with 8 bases between. The CDR3 spans 14 residues. The CDR3: CASSLRSKNTEAFF. DNA for the CDR3: TGTGCCAGCAGCTTAAGAAGCAAGAACACTGAAGCTTTCTTT. Looking up the rest from reference TRBV7-9 and TRBJ1-1 gives the full variable domain: DTGVSQNPRHKITKRGQNVTFRCDPISEHNRLYWYRQTLGQGPEFLTYFQNEAQLEKSRLLSDRFSAERPKGSFSTLEIQRTEQGDSAMYLCASSLRSKNTEAFFGQGTRLTVV.

The chain is built from TRBV5-4 and TRBJ1-2; D may be TRBD1 (6 bases). Per germline, CDR1 SGHNT and CDR2 YYREEE (reference sequence). V lost 5 bases and J 5 bases, leaving 19 bases between the germline ends. The CDR3 is 15 amino acids. CDR3 coding DNA: TGTGCCAGCAGATCCGGGACAACGAATCAGTATGGCTACACCTTC. This encodes CASRSGTTNQYGYTF.

This clone counts as medium-sized. The V call is TRBV4-3, the J call TRBJ2-1; no firm D call. With 1 base removed from V and 7 bases from J, the gap between germline ends came to 14 bases. This CDR3 is 15 amino acids long. CDR1 and CDR2 (germline): LGHNA, YSLEER. Here the CDR3 DNA reads TGCGCCAGCAGCCAAGGCTGGGCGAGTGAGAATGAGCAGTTCTTC. Protein sequence: CASSQGWASENEQFF.

This clone was counted only a few times. The V gene is TRBV29-1, the J gene TRBJ2-7; D perhaps matches TRBD1 (6 bases). Germline V gene sequence: CDR1 SQVTM, CDR2 ANQGSEA. The CDR3 is 12 amino acids. The V end lost 5 bases, the J end lost 3 bases, and 11 bases lay between the germline ends. The CDR3 loop reads CSVRTVLYEQYF. The CDR3 DNA sequence: TGCAGCGTTAGGACAGTCCTCTACGAGCAGTACTTC.

V usage is TRBV7-2 and J usage is TRBJ2-5; 8 bases map to TRBD1. V shed 3 bases, J shed 5 bases, and the junction held 5 bases outside the gene matches. There are 14 residues in the CDR3. CDR1 and CDR2 from the germline V gene are SGHTA and FQGNSA. Here the CDR3 DNA reads TGTGCCAGCAGCTTTCAGGGGGCGCGGGAGACCCAGTACTTC. This sequence encodes CASSFQGARETQYF.

A remark on this clone: The sample holds other DNA sequences that translate to the same CDR3. In DNA form, the CDR3 reads TGTGCCAGCCGGGACGGAAACACTGAAGCTTTCTTT. Translation gives CASRDGNTEAFF. V usage is TRBV6-5 and J usage is TRBJ1-1, with a weak D call TRBD1 (5 bases). Looked up from germline, CDR1 is MNHEY and CDR2 is SVGAGI. CDR3 size: 12 residues. Trimming cost V 8 bases and J 2 bases, with 9 bases left between them.

The J gene is TRBJ2-5, the V gene TRBV5-1; perhaps D is TRBD1 or TRBD2 (5 bases each). CDR3 length: 15 amino acids. V lost 2 bases and J 2 bases, leaving 13 bases between the germline ends. Germline values: CDR1 SGHRS, CDR2 YFSETQ. The CDR3 coding sequence is TGCGCCAGCAGCTTATTCGGGACGCAGCAAGAGACCCAGTACTTC. This encodes CASSLFGTQQETQYF.

The gene calls are TRBV6-5 and TRBJ1-2; 10 bases match TRBD1. Germline CDR1 and CDR2: MNHEY and SVGAGI. The CDR3 spans 15 residues. V shed 4 bases and J 7 bases; nucleotides not matched to a gene: 9. CDR3 nucleotide sequence: TGTGCCAGCAGTTCGACAGGGGGCCCAACGGTTGGCTACACCTTC. Translation gives CASSSTGGPTVGYTF.